One and the same sample provided the 5 T cell receptor beta chains below, sequenced in a study of T cells in Graves' hyperthyroidism and ophthalmopathy. What was amplified from RNA transcripts were TCR beta CDR3 regions. Researchers ran a first-round RT-PCR on the TCR CDR3 using the HTBI primer set. One entry per CDR3 protein, called by TCRdb with MiXCR from the multiplex PCR reads. The sample gives 300,000 to 450,000 distinct CDR3 sequences, about a sixth of which show up once; roughly a third is in the top ten. Source material: blood. These receptors originate from a woman aged 25-40 years with Graves' hyperthyroidism that later progressed to Graves' ophthalmopathy.

This chain's CDR3 is CASSLHRYNEQFF. Written as DNA, the CDR3 is TGTGCCAGCAGTTTGCACAGGTACAATGAGCAGTTCTTC. The J gene is TRBJ2-1, the V gene TRBV12-3 or TRBV12-4, with D possibly TRBD1 on 5 matching bases. The CDR3 length is 13 residues. V was shortened by 3 bases and J by 4 bases, with 7 bases between the two germline ends.

This clonotype was picked up many times. The rearrangement links TRBV19 to TRBJ2-1; the D gene is possibly TRBD1 (6 bases). The V gene lost 4 bases and the J gene lost 4 bases, with 20 bases spanning the gap. Germline CDR1 is LNHDA and CDR2 is SQIVND (reference sequence). CDR3 length equals 17 residues. The DNA of the CDR3 is TGTGCCAGTAGTAAAGTCCGGACAGCAACCATTTACAATGAGCAGTTCTTC. Protein product: CASSKVRTATIYNEQFF.

This clonotype was recorded at least ten times. The gene calls are TRBV7-9 and TRBJ1-4, with D perhaps matching TRBD1 (5 bases). There are 17 residues in the CDR3. V was trimmed by 4 bases and J by 5 bases, leaving 20 bases between them. From germline, CDR1 is SEHNR and CDR2 FQNEAQ (reference sequence). DNA of the CDR3: TGTGCCAGCAGCTCACCCGGAGACGGACAATGGAATGAAAAACTGTTTTTT. As protein: CASSSPGDGQWNEKLFF.

The V and J genes are TRBV14 and TRBJ2-2, with a tentative D call TRBD2 (5 bases). The V end lost 2 bases, the J end lost 8 bases, and 15 bases lay between the germline ends. The length of the CDR3 is 15 residues. Germline assignment: CDR1 SGHDN and CDR2 FVKESK. CDR3 DNA: TGTGCCAGCAGCCAAATGGTTTCCGGGGATGGGGAGCTGTTTTTT. It translates to CASSQMVSGDGELFF.

This clonotype was counted ten times or more. V and J are TRBV11-2 and TRBJ1-1, with no clear D. CDR3 length: 13 residues. In germline, CDR1 is SGHAT, CDR2 FQNNGV. V was pared by 7 bases and J by 1 base, with 10 bases between. In DNA form, the CDR3 reads TGTGCCAGCACCAACCTGGGGAACACTGAAGCTTTCTTT. Protein product: CASTNLGNTEAFF. Full variable domain (rest looked up from reference TRBV11-2 and TRBJ1-1): EAGVAQSPRYKIIEKRQSVAFWCNPISGHATLYWYQQILGQGPKLLIQFQNNGVVDDSQLPKDRFSAERLKGVDSTLKIQPAKLEDSAVYLCASTNLGNTEAFFGQGTRLTVV.